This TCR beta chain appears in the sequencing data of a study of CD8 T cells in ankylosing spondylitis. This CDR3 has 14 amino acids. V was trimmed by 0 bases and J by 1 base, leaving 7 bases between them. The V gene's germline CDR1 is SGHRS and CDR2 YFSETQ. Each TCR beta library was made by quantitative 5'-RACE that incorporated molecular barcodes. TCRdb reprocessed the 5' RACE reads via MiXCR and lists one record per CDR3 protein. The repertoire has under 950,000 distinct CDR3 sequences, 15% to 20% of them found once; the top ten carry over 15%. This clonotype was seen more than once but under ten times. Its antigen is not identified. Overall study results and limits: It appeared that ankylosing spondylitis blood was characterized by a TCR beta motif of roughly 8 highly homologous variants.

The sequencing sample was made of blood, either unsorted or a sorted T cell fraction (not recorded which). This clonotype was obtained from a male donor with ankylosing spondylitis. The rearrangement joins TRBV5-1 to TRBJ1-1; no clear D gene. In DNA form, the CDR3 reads TGCGCCAGCAGCTTGGTGATAGGGAACACTGAAGCTTTCTTT. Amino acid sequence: CASSLVIGNTEAFF.